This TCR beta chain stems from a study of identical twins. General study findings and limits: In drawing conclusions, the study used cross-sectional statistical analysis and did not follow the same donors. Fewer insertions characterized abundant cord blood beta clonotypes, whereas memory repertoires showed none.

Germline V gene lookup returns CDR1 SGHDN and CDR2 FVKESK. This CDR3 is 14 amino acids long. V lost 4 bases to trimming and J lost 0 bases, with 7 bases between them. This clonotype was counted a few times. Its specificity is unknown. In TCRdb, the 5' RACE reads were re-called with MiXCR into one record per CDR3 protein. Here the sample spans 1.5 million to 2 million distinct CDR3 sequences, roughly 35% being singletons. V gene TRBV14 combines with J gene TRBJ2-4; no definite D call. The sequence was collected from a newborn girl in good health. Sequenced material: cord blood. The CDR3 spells CASSRHLAKNIQYF. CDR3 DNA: TGTGCCAGCAGCCGACATTTAGCCAAAAACATTCAGTACTTC.